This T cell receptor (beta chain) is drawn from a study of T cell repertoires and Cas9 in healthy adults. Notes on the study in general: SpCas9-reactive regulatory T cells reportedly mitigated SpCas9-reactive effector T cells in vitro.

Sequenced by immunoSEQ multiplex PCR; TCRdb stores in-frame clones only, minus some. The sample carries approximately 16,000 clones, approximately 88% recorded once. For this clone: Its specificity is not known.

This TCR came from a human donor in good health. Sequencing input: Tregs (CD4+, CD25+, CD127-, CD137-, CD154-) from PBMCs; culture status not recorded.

CDR3 nucleotides: TGTGCCAGCAGCTCCCAGACAGTTTTAGATGGCTACACCTTC. Residues: CASSSQTVLDGYTF. This chain joins TRBV7-9 and TRBJ1-2; perhaps TRBD1 as D (5 bases). There are 14 residues in the CDR3. CDR1 and CDR2 (germline): SEHNR, FQNEAQ (reference sequence). The ends were cut back, 4 bases at V and 6 bases at J, with 15 bases in the middle.